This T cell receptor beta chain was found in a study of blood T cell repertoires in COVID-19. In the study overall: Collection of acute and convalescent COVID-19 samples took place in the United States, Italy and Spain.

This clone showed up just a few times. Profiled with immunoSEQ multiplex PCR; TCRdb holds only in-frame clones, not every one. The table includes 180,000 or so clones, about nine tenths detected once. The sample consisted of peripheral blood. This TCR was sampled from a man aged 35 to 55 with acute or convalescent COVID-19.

The CDR3 bases are TGCAGCGTGGCACTAGCGGGGGGGCCCTTAGATACGCAGTATTTT. It encodes CSVALAGGPLDTQYF. This chain links TRBV29-1 with TRBJ2-3; 13 nucleotides match TRBD2. This CDR3 contains 15 residues. Germline assignment: CDR1 SQVTM and CDR2 ANQGSEA. Unmatched junction bases numbered 8, after V lost 6 bases and J lost 5 bases.